Each of the 28 T cell receptor beta chains below was sequenced from the same sample in a study of radiotherapy plus CTLA-4 blockade in lung cancer. Method: immunoSEQ multiplex PCR; TCRdb's copy keeps in-frame clones and lacks some. Of approximately 94,000 clones listed, approximately 82% are singletons. Specimen: peripheral blood, collected from a patient treated with radiotherapy plus ipilimumab. The receptors originated from a human donor with non-small cell lung cancer that progressed on radiotherapy plus ipilimumab.

This clone was observed a handful of times. The chain uses TRBV19 and TRBJ2-2; D unresolved. V lost 4 bases, J lost 0 bases, and 9 bases lay in between. CDR3 length: 15 residues. Germline V lookup: CDR1 LNHDA, CDR2 SQIVND (reference sequence). In DNA form, the CDR3 reads TGTGCCAGTAGTAGGGTGGAGACGAACACCGGGGAGCTGTTTTTT. Translated: CASSRVETNTGELFF.

The chain combines TRBV27 with TRBJ2-1; 10 nucleotides align to TRBD2. Trimming at V came to 8 bases and at J to 6 bases, leaving 7 bases not matched to a gene. The germline V gene has CDR1 MNHEY and CDR2 SMNVEV (reference sequence). The CDR3 consists of 14 residues. CDR3 DNA sequence: TGTGCCAGCCATCTAGCGGGAGCCCCCAATGAGCAGTTCTTC. This gives the protein CASHLAGAPNEQFF.

V gene TRBV28 combines with J gene TRBJ2-5, with a weak D call TRBD2 (5 bases). This CDR3 comprises 13 residues. Germline values: CDR1 MDHEN, CDR2 SYDVKM. V lost 5 bases, J lost 2 bases, and 9 bases lay in between. The DNA of the CDR3 is TGTGCCAGCAGTCCTGGGAGACAAGAGACCCAGTACTTC. Its protein product is CASSPGRQETQYF.

This chain links TRBV10-3 with TRBJ2-7; maybe TRBD1 (6 bases). V gave up 2 bases and J gave up 5 bases, with 16 bases separating them. Germline V CDR1 and CDR2: ENHRY, SYGVKD. The CDR3 totals 15 residues. CDR3 in DNA: TGTGCCATCAGTGAGATGGCAGGGGTGCGCGACGAGCAGTACTTC. This sequence encodes CAISEMAGVRDEQYF.

The chain combines TRBV25-1 with TRBJ2-7, with D tentatively TRBD2 (6 bases). V lost 5 bases and J 2 bases, leaving 16 bases between the germline ends. Germline V CDR1 and CDR2: MGHDK, SYGVNS. The CDR3 spans 15 residues. CDR3 loop: CASSPRDWDTYEQYF. The CDR3 nucleotides are TGTGCCAGCAGTCCCCGGGACTGGGATACCTACGAGCAGTACTTC.

This clone has only one observation. The chain combines TRBV7-9 with TRBJ2-2; D remains ambiguous. V dropped 2 bases and J dropped 1 base, with 17 bases sitting between them. The CDR3 runs 18 residues. Per the germline V gene, CDR1 is SEHNR and CDR2 is FQNEAQ (reference sequence). DNA for the CDR3: TGTGCCAGCAGCTTAATAGGGATGGATTACAGGAACACCGGGGAGCTGTTTTTT. It codes for CASSLIGMDYRNTGELFF.

The rearrangement links TRBV6-5 to TRBJ1-2; 8 positions agree with TRBD1. The ends lost 5 bases at V and 6 bases at J; junction bases unmatched: 8. There are 14 residues in the CDR3. Germline-derived CDR1 and CDR2 are MNHEY and SVGAGI. The CDR3 loop is CASSVSTGENGYTF. The CDR3 DNA is TGTGCCAGCAGTGTTTCGACAGGGGAAAATGGCTACACCTTC.

The rearrangement uses TRBV18 and TRBJ2-1; 7 bases agree with TRBD2. V lost 1 base and J lost 7; bases outside the gene matches: 7. The CDR3 covers 15 residues. Germline CDR1 reads KGHSH; CDR2 reads LQKENI. CDR3 region: CASSPREGRDNEQFF. DNA for the CDR3: TGTGCCAGCTCACCACGGGAGGGACGGGATAATGAGCAGTTCTTC.

The sample holds a few counts of this clone. The chain's CDR3 is CASSPRRDEGYTF. For the CDR3, the DNA is TGTGCCAGCTCACCGCGACGGGACGAGGGCTACACCTTC. J is TRBJ1-2 and V is TRBV18, with D possibly being TRBD1 (5 bases). The V end was cut by 3 bases, the J end by 8 bases, with 13 bases between. The V gene's germline CDR1 is KGHSH and CDR2 LQKENI. This CDR3 has 13 amino acids.

The J gene is TRBJ2-1, the V gene TRBV12-5; unclear D gene. The CDR3 sequence is 13 residues long. CDR1 is LGHNT and CDR2 is FRNRAP in the germline V gene. V was cut by 6 bases and J by 9 bases, with 15 bases left in between. The CDR3 loop is CASGYDYPSEQFF. As DNA, the CDR3 is TGTGCTAGTGGCTATGATTACCCAAGTGAGCAGTTCTTC.

The rearrangement links TRBV7-3 to TRBJ2-2; TRBD1 might be the D (6 bases). Germline values: CDR1 SGHTA, CDR2 FQGTGA. CDR3 length: 16 amino acids. Trimming pared 5 bases from V and 1 base from J, leaving 14 bases between. This chain's CDR3 is CASSPPGQVNTGELFF. In DNA, the CDR3 is TGTGCCAGCAGCCCGCCGGGACAAGTGAACACCGGGGAGCTGTTTTTT.

The V gene is TRBV10-3, the J gene TRBJ2-5; D remains unclear. V lost 10 bases to trimming and J lost 4 bases, with 10 bases between them. The CDR3 extends over 11 amino acids. CDR1 is ENHRY and CDR2 is SYGVKD in the germline V gene. CDR3 sequence reads: CATQNGETQYF. CDR3 sequence (DNA): TGTGCCACACAAAACGGAGAGACCCAGTACTTC.

Written as DNA, the CDR3 is TGTGCCAGCAGCGTAGACCGGGAAGGGCGGCGCACAGATACGCAGTATTTT. Its protein is CASSVDREGRRTDTQYF. The chain uses TRBV9 and TRBJ2-3; a possible D gene is TRBD2 (5 bases). Germline V gene sequence: CDR1 SGDLS, CDR2 YYNGEE. V was cut by 0 bases and J by 1 base, with 15 bases left in between. CDR3 length: 17 amino acids.

The CDR3 DNA reads TGTGCCAGCAGGTCCCCAGGTGGGAATGACGGCTACACCTTC. Protein sequence: CASRSPGGNDGYTF. The rearrangement links TRBV28 to TRBJ1-2; unclear D gene. The CDR3 sequence is 14 residues long. Germline values: CDR1 MDHEN, CDR2 SYDVKM. The V end lost 6 bases, the J end lost 8 bases, and 19 bases lay between the germline ends.

The chain has TRBV27 and TRBJ2-1; D perhaps matches TRBD2 (6 bases). The V and J ends lost 4 bases and 9 bases respectively, with 16 bases between them. The length of the CDR3 is 14 residues. CDR1 is MNHEY and CDR2 is SMNVEV in the germline V gene (reference sequence). The CDR3 spells CASSSPWRGGEQFF. CDR3 coding DNA: TGTGCCAGCAGTTCCCCGTGGAGGGGTGGTGAGCAGTTCTTC.

This chain links TRBV9 with TRBJ2-7, with 10 bases lining up with TRBD2. The CDR3 consists of 15 residues. CDR1 is SGDLS and CDR2 is YYNGEE in the germline V gene. Unmatched junction bases numbered 7, after V lost 0 bases and J lost 7 bases. The CDR3: CASSVGTSGAREQYF. In DNA form, the CDR3 reads TGTGCCAGCAGCGTAGGCACTAGCGGGGCGAGGGAGCAGTACTTC.

V is TRBV2 and J is TRBJ2-3, with D uncertain. Germline lookup yields CDR1 SNHLY and CDR2 FYNNEI. CDR3 length equals 12 residues. The ends were cut back, 6 bases at V and 0 bases at J, with 4 bases in the middle. DNA of the CDR3: TGTGCCAGCAGAGAAAGCACAGATACGCAGTATTTT. Translating gives CASRESTDTQYF.

The CDR3 DNA reads TGTGCCAGCAGCTACCCCGACAGTGACTACGAGCAGTACGTC. This translates into CASSYPDSDYEQYV. The chain joins TRBV11-2 to TRBJ2-7; the D gene is possibly TRBD1 (5 bases). CDR1 is SGHAT and CDR2 is FQNNGV in the germline V gene. The CDR3 length is 14 residues. The ends were cut back, 4 bases at V and 3 bases at J, with 13 bases in the middle.

The chain carries TRBV6-4 and TRBJ2-1; D may match TRBD1 or TRBD2 (6 bases each). V lost 2 bases, J lost 0 bases, and 17 bases lay in between. The CDR3 extends over 18 amino acids. Germline loops: CDR1 MRHNA, CDR2 SNTAGT. The CDR3 here is CASSDVSPEGGSYNEQFF. The CDR3 region has the DNA TGTGCCAGCAGTGACGTCTCCCCCGAGGGGGGCTCCTACAATGAGCAGTTCTTC.

The chain joins TRBV5-1 to TRBJ2-2; D gene uncertain. Deletions cut 8 bases from V and 0 bases from J, with 14 bases between. This CDR3 is 15 amino acids long. Germline lookup yields CDR1 SGHRS and CDR2 YFSETQ. CDR3 loop: CASKPGPSNTGELFF. The CDR3 DNA reads as TGCGCCAGTAAACCGGGCCCTTCGAACACCGGGGAGCTGTTTTTT.

This chain uses TRBV6-1 with TRBJ1-2; the D gene is possibly TRBD1 (6 bases). The germline V gene has CDR1 MNHNS and CDR2 SASEGT. Trimming removed 4 bases from V and 6 bases from J, with 12 bases in between. CDR3 length equals 13 residues. CDR3 amino acids: CASSVQGADGYTF. As DNA, the CDR3 is TGTGCCAGCAGTGTACAGGGAGCTGATGGCTACACCTTC.

The V and J genes are TRBV9 and TRBJ2-5; D gene ambiguous. The CDR3 has 14 residues. The germline V gene has CDR1 SGDLS and CDR2 YYNGEE. V was cut by 0 bases and J by 2 bases, with 8 bases left in between. The CDR3 coding sequence is TGTGCCAGCAGCGTAGCTTGGGTGCAAGAGACCCAGTACTTC. Translated, it gives CASSVAWVQETQYF.

The chain carries TRBV28 and TRBJ1-2, with no clear D. CDR3 length: 14 residues. Germline CDR1 MDHEN, CDR2 SYDVKM. Trimming took off 4 bases at V and 2 bases at J, with 11 bases between the two ends. The CDR3 here is CASSSVERNYGYTF. The CDR3 DNA follows: TGTGCCAGCAGTTCGGTGGAACGCAACTATGGCTACACCTTC.

Only one count was recorded for this clone. The CDR3 is CAVEGASGTIYEQYF. CDR3 coding DNA: TGTGCCGTCGAAGGGGCTAGCGGGACTATCTACGAGCAGTACTTC. The chain carries TRBV28 and TRBJ2-7; 9 bases are shared with TRBD2. Trimming took 11 bases from V and 3 from J; bases not matched to a gene: 14. The CDR3 has 15 residues. Germline values: CDR1 MDHEN, CDR2 SYDVKM.

The chain employs TRBV29-1 and TRBJ2-7, with D maybe TRBD2 (5 bases). Per the germline V gene, CDR1 is SQVTM and CDR2 is ANQGSEA. This CDR3 has 11 amino acids. The V end was cut by 6 bases, the J end by 0 bases, with 6 bases between. The chain's CDR3 is CSVRDSYEQYF. Written as DNA, the CDR3 is TGCAGCGTACGGGACTCCTACGAGCAGTACTTC.

This chain joins TRBV4-3 and TRBJ1-2; maybe TRBD1 (5 bases). The CDR3 loop spans 15 amino acids. The V end was cut by 2 bases, the J end by 4 bases, with 14 bases between. Germline V gives CDR1 LGHNA, CDR2 YSLEER. The chain's CDR3 is CASSQFVGGVYGYTF. CDR3 nucleotide sequence: TGCGCCAGCAGCCAATTTGTTGGGGGGGTCTATGGCTACACCTTC.

V and J are TRBV11-2 and TRBJ2-1; unclear D gene. This CDR3 is built from 13 residues. Between the trimmed V and J ends, which lost 5 bases and 7 bases, there was a span of 12 bases. Germline assignment: CDR1 SGHAT and CDR2 FQNNGV. The chain's CDR3 is CASSLGPLNEQFF. In DNA form, the CDR3 reads TGTGCCAGCAGCCTAGGGCCCTTGAATGAGCAGTTCTTC.

A few counts support this clone. V usage is TRBV19 and J usage is TRBJ2-3; D may be TRBD1 or TRBD2 (5 bases each). V was cut by 0 bases and J by 10 bases, with 8 bases left in between. CDR1 and CDR2 from the germline V gene are LNHDA and SQIVND (reference sequence). The CDR3 has 12 residues. CDR3 protein: CASSIERGSQYF. CDR3 in DNA: TGTGCCAGTAGTATAGAACGGGGCTCGCAGTATTTT.